This TCR beta chain appears in the sequencing data of a study of T cells in Graves' hyperthyroidism and ophthalmopathy. Template material for amplifying TCR beta CDR3 regions consisted of RNA transcripts. The primer set for the first-round RT-PCR of the TCR CDR3 was HTBI. A single record per CDR3 protein comes from TCRdb applying MiXCR to the multiplex PCR reads. This sample carries a few hundred thousand distinct CDR3 sequences, more than 11% of them seen once, and the ten largest clones take more than 4.5%. The hyperthyroidism patients had all been newly diagnosed, and their disease duration was under 2 months. Their ages ranged from 18 to 65 years. The study excluded patients with uncontrolled infection, other autoimmune disease, pregnancy or lactation. Thyroid ultrasound and orbital computed tomography, with clinical symptoms and serum thyroxine and TRAb, informed diagnoses. The blood sample was taken at first hyperthyroidism diagnosis, before any ophthalmopathy symptoms.

Ten or more counts support this clonotype. The germline V gene encodes CDR1 MDHEN and CDR2 SYDVKM. The CDR3 loop spans 15 amino acids. The germline V and J ends were trimmed by 2 bases and 2 bases, with 12 bases remaining between them. V gene TRBV28 combines with J gene TRBJ2-5; perhaps TRBD1 as D (5 bases). This sequence originates from a woman in her 30s with Graves' hyperthyroidism that later progressed to Graves' ophthalmopathy. Sample: blood. CDR3 loop: CASSLQGVWQETQYF. The CDR3 DNA follows: TGTGCCAGCAGTTTACAGGGTGTTTGGCAAGAGACCCAGTACTTC.